This T cell receptor beta chain was sequenced for a study of CD8 T cells in Susac syndrome. Sequencing targeted TCR beta in T cells from blood (CD8+ and CD4+). Stable or active relapsing-remitting multiple sclerosis, untreated and meeting revised McDonald criteria, defined the controls. After extraction with the RNeasy kit, roughly 0.45 to 1 ug of the RNA was reverse transcribed using random hexamers. Coverage of TCR beta CDR3 amplification by immunoSEQ multiplex PCR extended to 54 Vbeta and 13 Jbeta. TCRdb itself ran the immunoSEQ multiplex PCR reads through MiXCR, one entry per CDR3 protein. Seen here are tens of thousands of distinct CDR3 sequences, 96% observed once, and the top ten hold more than 0.09%. This clonotype showed up just once. The source is a human donor with multiple sclerosis. Sequencing input: CD4+ T cells from PBMCs.

CDR3 region: CAIGRPLDYNEQFF. The CDR3 DNA sequence: TGTGCCATAGGACGCCCGCTGGACTACAATGAGCAGTTCTTC. The chain recombines TRBV28 with TRBJ2-1, with unresolved D. The germline gives CDR1 MDHEN, CDR2 SYDVKM. V was trimmed by 10 bases and J by 3 bases, leaving 16 bases between them. CDR3 length: 14 residues.